This TCR beta chain came from a study of TIL therapy for anti-PD-1-resistant metastatic lung cancer. Time point defined: pre-treatment sample, taken before nivolumab and TIL therapy. The libraries were made with immunoSEQ v3. Repertoires were generated with immunoSEQ multiplex PCR, while TCRdb's copy carries only in-frame clones and drops some. The table has more than 45,000 clones, roughly 84% seen once. Trimming removed 3 bases from V and 6 bases from J, with 8 bases in between. Germline CDR1 reads SGDLS; CDR2 reads YYNGEE. This CDR3 spans 12 amino acids. The sequence came from a person aged 30 to 80 with non-small cell lung cancer. The sample here was blood, taken at baseline. V gene TRBV9 combines with J gene TRBJ2-3; no reliable D call. This chain's CDR3 is CASSAQADTQYF. The CDR3 nucleotides read TGTGCCAGCAGCGCCCAAGCGGATACGCAGTATTTT.